This passage covers 5 T cell receptor beta chains from one sample sequenced in a study of T cell responses to AZD1222 COVID-19 vaccine. TCRdb keeps only in-frame clones here, not all; method: immunoSEQ multiplex PCR. The data contain 120,000 to 150,000 clones, around four fifths of them seen just once; the ten biggest clones take up about 4%. The sequencing used peripheral blood, collected on day 0 of MenACWY control vaccination. These TCRs come from an adult in good health.

The chain is built from TRBV29-1 and TRBJ1-1, with 7 nucleotides matching TRBD1. CDR1 SQVTM and CDR2 ANQGSEA come from the germline V gene. Losses at the gene ends were 7 bases for V and 11 bases for J; bases not matched to a gene: 10. CDR3 length equals 11 residues. CDR3 residues: CSASGDSPAFF. Written as DNA, the CDR3 is TGCAGCGCCTCTGGGGACAGCCCCGCTTTCTTT.

This clone appeared a few times. The chain employs TRBV6-5 and TRBJ1-2; 9 bases are a match to TRBD1. Germline trimming cut 5 bases from V and 4 bases from J; bases unmatched to any gene: 2. The CDR3 is made up of 13 amino acids. Germline CDR1 MNHEY, CDR2 SVGAGI. Written as DNA, the CDR3 is TGTGCCAGCAGTAAGGGACAGGGCTATGGCTACACCTTC. Protein product: CASSKGQGYGYTF.

This clone was picked up one time. The chain carries TRBV11-3 and TRBJ2-2; D might be TRBD1 or TRBD2, each matching 6 bases. The CDR3 totals 16 residues. Germline V lookup: CDR1 SGHNT, CDR2 YENEEA. V lost 5 bases and J 1 base, leaving 14 bases between the germline ends. The chain's CDR3 is CASSGGQEGNTGELFF. The CDR3 nucleotides read TGTGCCAGCAGCGGGGGGCAGGAGGGGAACACCGGGGAGCTGTTTTTT.

The chain has TRBV5-4 and TRBJ1-4; perhaps TRBD1 as D (5 bases). Germline CDR1 is SGHNT and CDR2 is YYREEE (reference sequence). CDR3 length equals 16 residues. V lost 0 bases and J lost 3, with 12 bases in between. The CDR3 region has the DNA TGTGCCAGCAGCTTGGAGGGCGGGGCCTCTAATGAAAAACTGTTTTTT. Protein product: CASSLEGGASNEKLFF. The whole variable domain, filled in from reference TRBV5-4 and TRBJ1-4, reads ETGVTQSPTHLIKTRGQQVTLRCSSQSGHNTVSWYQQALGQGPQFIFQYYREEENGRGNFPPRFSGLQFPNYSSELNVNALELDDSALYLCASSLEGGASNEKLFFGSGTQLSVL.

This clone was seen repeatedly, ten times or more. The V call is TRBV6-5, the J call TRBJ1-2, with TRBD1 matching 10 bases. CDR1 and CDR2 from the germline V gene are MNHEY and SVGAGI. There are 14 residues in the CDR3. V trimming: 2 bases; J trimming: 4 bases; junction bases outside the gene matches: 1. The chain's CDR3 is CASSYRDRGYGYTF. CDR3 coding DNA: TGTGCCAGCAGTTACCGGGACAGGGGCTATGGCTACACCTTC.